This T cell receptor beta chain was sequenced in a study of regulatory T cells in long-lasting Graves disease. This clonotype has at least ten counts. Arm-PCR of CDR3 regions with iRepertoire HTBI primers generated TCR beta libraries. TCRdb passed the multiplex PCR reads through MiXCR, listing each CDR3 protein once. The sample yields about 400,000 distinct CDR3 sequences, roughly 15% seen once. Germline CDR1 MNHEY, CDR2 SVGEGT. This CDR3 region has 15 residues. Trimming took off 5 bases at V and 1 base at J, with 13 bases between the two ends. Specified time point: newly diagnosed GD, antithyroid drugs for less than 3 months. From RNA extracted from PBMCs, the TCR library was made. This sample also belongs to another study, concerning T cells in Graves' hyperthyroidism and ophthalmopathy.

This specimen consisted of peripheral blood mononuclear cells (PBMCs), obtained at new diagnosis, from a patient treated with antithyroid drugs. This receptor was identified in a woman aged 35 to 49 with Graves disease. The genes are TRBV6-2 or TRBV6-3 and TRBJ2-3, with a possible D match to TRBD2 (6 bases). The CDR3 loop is CASSKAGRRTDTQYF. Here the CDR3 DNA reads TGTGCCAGCAGTAAAGCAGGGAGGCGCACAGATACGCAGTATTTT.